This TCR beta chain derives from a study of cytomegalovirus exposure and HLA in healthy donors. Study conclusions and caveats: While the bulk of TCR sequences proved rare, some public TCRs turned up in many donors.

The PCR made use of 60 Vbeta and 13 Jbeta primers. Assay used: immunoSEQ multiplex PCR; TCRdb lists only in-frame clones, some missing. The sample holds about 170,000 clones; roughly 73% are singletons and the top ten take around 3.2%. The germline V gene has CDR1 GTSNPN and CDR2 SVGIG (reference sequence). This CDR3 spans 19 amino acids. V gave up 1 base and J gave up 7 bases; unmatched junction bases: 15. A note on this clone: Its antigen is unknown.

This clonotype originated in a female donor in good health and CMV-seronegative. The chain uses TRBV30 and TRBJ1-6, with 11 positions matching TRBD1. Sequencing was done on a sample of PBMCs. For the CDR3, the DNA is TGTGCCTGGAGTGCCAACCCGAAAGGACAGGGGGCTTTGAATTCACCCCTCCACTTT. Protein: CAWSANPKGQGALNSPLHF.